This TCR beta chain was captured by sequencing in a study of monozygotic twins with cystic fibrosis. Findings of the study overall: Age, concordance and disease severity did not associate with shared CDR3 numbers.

Germline V gives CDR1 ENHRY, CDR2 SYGVKD. Germline trimming cut 10 bases from V and 5 bases from J; bases unmatched to any gene: 4. This CDR3 comprises 13 residues. TCRdb's copy holds only in-frame clones and misses some; the assay was immunoSEQ multiplex PCR. The sample carries about 32,000 clones, roughly 90% recorded once. In regard to this clone: The antigen remains undetermined.

This clonotype originated in a girl aged 2-9 years with cystic fibrosis. V and J are TRBV10-3 and TRBJ2-3; 12 nucleotides agree with TRBD2. The specimen sequenced was blood. CDR3 sequence: CATELAGGDTQYF. In nucleotides, the CDR3 is TGTGCCACCGAACTAGCGGGGGGAGATACGCAGTATTTT.